One sample yielded the 18 T cell receptor beta chains listed below, sequenced in a study of tumour-infiltrating T cells in Burkitt lymphoma. Generated by immunoSEQ multiplex PCR, the TCRdb table keeps only in-frame clones and is missing some. This sample has roughly 2,600 clones, with around 83% found just once. Sequencing was carried out using tumor tissue. The receptor set was obtained from a human donor with diffuse large B-cell lymphoma.

This chain joins TRBV27 and TRBJ2-1; possibly TRBD1 for D (6 bases). V shed 6 bases and J shed 4 bases, with 25 bases lying between them. Germline V gene data show CDR1 as MNHEY and CDR2 as SMNVEV (reference sequence). This CDR3 region has 18 residues. The CDR3 region is CASSPNNRAEFLYNEQFF. DNA of the CDR3: TGTGCCAGCAGCCCAAATAACAGGGCCGAGTTCCTGTACAATGAGCAGTTCTTC.

V is TRBV19 and J is TRBJ1-5, with TRBD1 matching over 8 bases. Trimming at V came to 10 bases and at J to 0 bases, leaving 5 bases not matched to a gene. The CDR3 has 14 residues. Germline CDR1 and CDR2: LNHDA and SQIVND (reference sequence). The CDR3 is CATTDRGSNQPQHF. Here the CDR3 DNA reads TGTGCCACAACCGACAGGGGTAGCAATCAGCCCCAGCATTTT.

The rearrangement uses TRBV10-3 and TRBJ2-1, with 7 bases matching TRBD2. The junction had 15 bases not matched to a gene; V was cut back by 2 bases and J by 8 bases. Per the germline V gene, CDR1 is ENHRY and CDR2 is SYGVKD. The CDR3 is 17 amino acids. The CDR3 loop reads CAISEGFGRESGYEQFF. In nucleotides, the CDR3 is TGTGCCATCAGTGAGGGCTTTGGGCGGGAGTCGGGCTATGAGCAGTTCTTC.

The chain combines TRBV7-2 with TRBJ1-5; D gene ambiguous. Germline values: CDR1 SGHTA, CDR2 FQGNSA. The CDR3 loop spans 15 amino acids. V shed 6 bases and J shed 6 bases, with 18 bases lying between them. Here the CDR3 reads CASSRGGPRSQPQHF. For the CDR3, the DNA is TGTGCCAGCAGTAGAGGTGGGCCTAGATCTCAGCCCCAGCATTTT. The whole variable domain, filled in from reference TRBV7-2 and TRBJ1-5, reads GAGVSQSPSNKVTEKGKDVELRCDPISGHTALYWYRQSLGQGLEFLIYFQGNSAPDKSGLPSDRFSAERTGGSVSTLTIQRTQQEDSAVYLCASSRGGPRSQPQHFGDGTRLSIL.

The chain is built from TRBV9 and TRBJ2-5, with TRBD2 matching over 14 bases. The CDR3 totals 16 residues. Germline CDR1 SGDLS, CDR2 YYNGEE. V was clipped by 3 bases and J by 8 bases; unmatched bases: 9. The CDR3 here is CASSAGTSGRGDTQYF. The CDR3 region has the DNA TGTGCCAGCAGCGCCGGGACTAGCGGGAGAGGGGACACCCAGTACTTC.

This sequence joins TRBV5-1 and TRBJ1-1, with D unclear. The CDR3 runs to 11 residues. The germline V and J ends were trimmed by 5 bases and 1 base, with 3 bases remaining between them. Germline V gives CDR1 SGHRS, CDR2 YFSETQ. CDR3 region: CASRQNTEAFF. DNA of the CDR3: TGCGCCAGCAGGCAGAACACTGAAGCTTTCTTT.

V is TRBV30 and J is TRBJ1-3; D is unresolved. The germline V gene encodes CDR1 GTSNPN and CDR2 SVGIG (reference sequence). Trimming pared 0 bases from V and 0 bases from J, leaving 9 bases between. The CDR3 runs to 15 residues. CDR3: CAWSVRSLSGNTIYF. In nucleotides, the CDR3 is TGTGCCTGGAGTGTACGTAGCCTCTCTGGAAACACCATATATTTT.

Only one count was recorded for this clone. The V call is TRBV4-3, the J call TRBJ2-7; D is uncertain. Trimming took 1 base from V and 0 from J, leaving 4 bases between them. Germline CDR1 reads LGHNA; CDR2 reads YSLEER. This CDR3 is 13 amino acids long. Written as DNA, the CDR3 is TGCGCCAGCAGCCAAGGTGCCTCCTACGAGCAGTACTTC. Protein sequence: CASSQGASYEQYF.

This chain links TRBV9 with TRBJ2-2; TRBD2 matches 8 bases. Trimming removed 3 bases from V and 5 bases from J; junction bases left unmatched: 6. Per the germline V gene, CDR1 is SGDLS and CDR2 is YYNGEE. The CDR3 runs to 15 residues. The CDR3 sequence is CASSAGGVLTGELFF. The CDR3 DNA follows: TGTGCCAGCAGCGCGGGGGGGGTCCTTACCGGGGAGCTGTTTTTT.

The chain has TRBV7-2 and TRBJ2-1, with a possible D match to TRBD2 (6 bases). Germline V lookup: CDR1 SGHTA, CDR2 FQGNSA. Trimming shortened V by 6 bases and J by 1 base, and 10 bases separated the two germline ends. CDR3 length: 14 amino acids. CDR3 nucleotide sequence: TGTGCCAGCAGTCGGGACTCATCCTACAATGAGCAGTTCTTC. Its protein is CASSRDSSYNEQFF.

The chain carries TRBV7-6 and TRBJ2-5; TRBD1 agrees at 9 bases. Germline V lookup: CDR1 SGHVS, CDR2 FNYEAQ. V trimming: 3 bases; J trimming: 5 bases; junction bases outside the gene matches: 10. CDR3 size: 16 residues. The CDR3, as DNA: TGTGCCAGCAGCTTTTTACAGGGGGCGTTTGTGGAGACCCAGTACTTC. This encodes CASSFLQGAFVETQYF.

V usage is TRBV20-1 and J usage is TRBJ2-7; D not resolved. Germline loops: CDR1 DFQATT, CDR2 SNEGSKA (reference sequence). The CDR3 contains 11 residues. Trimming took 6 bases from V and 4 from J, leaving 10 bases between them. As DNA, the CDR3 is TGCAGTGCAACGGACCTTTACGAGCAGTACTTC. Protein: CSATDLYEQYF.

The chain combines TRBV30 with TRBJ1-6; TRBD1 matches 7 bases. Germline V gene lookup returns CDR1 GTSNPN and CDR2 SVGIG (reference sequence). The CDR3 is 14 residues long. Losses at the gene ends were 3 bases for V and 10 bases for J; bases not matched to a gene: 9. The CDR3 loop reads CAWSTRDRVSPLHF. The CDR3, as DNA: TGTGCCTGGAGCACCAGGGACAGAGTCTCACCCCTCCACTTT.

CDR3 DNA sequence: TGTGCCAGTAGTCCCTCCGGGGGGTACAATCAGCCCCAGCATTTT. This gives the protein CASSPSGGYNQPQHF. The rearrangement links TRBV19 to TRBJ1-5, with a weak D call TRBD1 (5 bases). V was clipped by 5 bases and J by 3 bases, with 14 bases between them. CDR3 size: 15 residues. Germline V gene lookup returns CDR1 LNHDA and CDR2 SQIVND (reference sequence).

The CDR3 DNA follows: TGTGCCAGCAGTGACCAGCTAAGTCGCACAGATACGCAGTATTTT. Amino acid sequence: CASSDQLSRTDTQYF. The chain joins TRBV6-1 to TRBJ2-3; D remains ambiguous. Trimming stripped 3 bases from V and 1 base from J, with 11 bases between. CDR3 length: 15 amino acids. Germline CDR1 MNHNS, CDR2 SASEGT.

The DNA for the CDR3 is TGTGCCAGTAGAGACGACACTGAAGCTTTCTTT. Translation: CASRDDTEAFF. The chain is built from TRBV6-8 and TRBJ1-1; D gene uncertain. Germline assignment: CDR1 MNHGY and CDR2 SAAAGT. CDR3 length: 11 amino acids. Trimming took off 9 bases at V and 3 bases at J, with 8 bases between the two ends.

V usage is TRBV5-1 and J usage is TRBJ1-5, with unresolved D. The CDR3 spans 12 residues. Germline CDR1 is SGHRS and CDR2 is YFSETQ. Between the trimmed V and J ends, which lost 0 bases and 4 bases, there was a span of 2 bases. The chain's CDR3 is CASSLENQPQHF. The CDR3 nucleotides are TGCGCCAGCAGCTTGGAGAATCAGCCCCAGCATTTT.

This rearrangement joins TRBV6-6 to TRBJ1-1, with a weak D call TRBD1 (5 bases). The V gene's germline CDR1 is MNHNY and CDR2 SVGAGI (reference sequence). The CDR3 is made up of 14 amino acids. Trimming shortened V by 5 bases and J by 0 bases, and 10 bases separated the two germline ends. CDR3 in DNA: TGTGCCAGCAGTGGGAGGACAATGAACACTGAAGCTTTCTTT. Protein: CASSGRTMNTEAFF.